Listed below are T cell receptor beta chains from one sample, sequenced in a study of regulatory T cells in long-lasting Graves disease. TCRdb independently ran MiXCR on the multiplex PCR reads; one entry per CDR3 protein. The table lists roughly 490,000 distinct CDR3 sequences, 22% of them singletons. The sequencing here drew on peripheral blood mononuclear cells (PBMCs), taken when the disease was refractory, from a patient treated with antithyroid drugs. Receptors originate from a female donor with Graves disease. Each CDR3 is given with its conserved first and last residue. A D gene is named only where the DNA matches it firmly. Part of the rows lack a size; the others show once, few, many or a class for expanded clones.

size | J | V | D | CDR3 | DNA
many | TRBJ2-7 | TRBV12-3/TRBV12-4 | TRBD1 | CASSLRTGGRDEQYF | TGTGCCAGCAGTTTACGGACAGGGGGGCGAGACGAGCAGTACTTC
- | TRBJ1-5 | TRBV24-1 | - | CATSGAGGYQPQHF | TGTGCCACCAGTGGCGCGGGAGGTTATCAGCCCCAGCATTTT
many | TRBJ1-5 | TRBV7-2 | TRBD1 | CASSLGGGGQGSNQPQHF | TGTGCCAGCAGCTTAGGTGGCGGGGGACAGGGGTCCAATCAGCCCCAGCATTTT
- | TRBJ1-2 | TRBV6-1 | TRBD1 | CAGSEVDRGYTF | TGTGCCGGCAGTGAAGTGGACAGGGGCTACACCTTC
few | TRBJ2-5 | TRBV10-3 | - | CAITPGLGTGETQYF | TGTGCCATCACACCCGGGTTGGGAACCGGAGAGACCCAGTACTTC
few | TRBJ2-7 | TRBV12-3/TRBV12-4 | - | CASSKQGYGEQYF | TGTGCCAGCAGCAAACAAGGGTACGGCGAGCAGTACTTC
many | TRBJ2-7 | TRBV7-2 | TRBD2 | CASSLRLAGVGEQYF | TGTGCCAGCAGCCTCAGGCTAGCGGGAGTCGGCGAGCAGTACTTC
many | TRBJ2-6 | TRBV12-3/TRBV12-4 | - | CASPPQGLAGANVLTF | TGTGCCAGCCCCCCCCAGGGTCTAGCTGGGGCCAACGTCCTGACTTTC
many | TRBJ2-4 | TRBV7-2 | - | CASSLGRGNIQYF | TGTGCCAGCAGCTTAGGCAGGGGAAACATTCAGTACTTC
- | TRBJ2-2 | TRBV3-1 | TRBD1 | CASSQDPRQGWRELFF | TGTGCCAGCAGCCAAGATCCGAGACAGGGGTGGCGGGAGCTGTTTTTT
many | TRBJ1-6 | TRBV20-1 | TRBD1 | CSAQRGRSPLHF | TGCAGTGCCCAGAGGGGGCGGTCACCCCTCCACTTT
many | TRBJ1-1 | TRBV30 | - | CAWRGNTEAFF | TGTGCCTGGAGGGGGAACACTGAAGCTTTCTTT
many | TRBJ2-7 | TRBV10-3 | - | CAISEVERSYEQYF | TGTGCCATCAGTGAGGTAGAACGCTCCTACGAGCAGTACTTC
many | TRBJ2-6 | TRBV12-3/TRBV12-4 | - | CASSLHRPGANVLTF | TGTGCCAGCAGTTTACACCGGCCGGGGGCCAACGTCCTGACTTTC
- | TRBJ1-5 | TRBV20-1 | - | CSAARGGNQPQHF | TGCAGTGCTGCTCGTGGGGGCAATCAGCCCCAGCATTTT
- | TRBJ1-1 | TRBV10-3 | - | CAISQGIGDTEAFF | TGTGCCATCAGTCAGGGGATTGGTGACACTGAAGCTTTCTTT
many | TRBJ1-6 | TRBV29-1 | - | CSAGTDNSPLHF | TGCAGCGCCGGGACCGATAATTCACCCCTCCACTTT
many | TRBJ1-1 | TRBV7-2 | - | CASSTEAGLGAFF | TGTGCCAGCAGCACAGAGGCGGGACTTGGGGCTTTCTTT
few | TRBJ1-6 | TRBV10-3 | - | CAISVTEVRSPLHF | TGTGCCATCAGTGTGACAGAGGTTCGGTCACCCCTCCACTTT
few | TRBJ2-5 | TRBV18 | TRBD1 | CASSPQGIAETQYF | TGTGCCAGCTCTCCACAGGGGATAGCAGAGACCCAGTACTTC
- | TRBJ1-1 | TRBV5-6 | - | CASSAATVEAFF | TGTGCCAGCAGTGCCGCGACGGTTGAAGCTTTCTTT
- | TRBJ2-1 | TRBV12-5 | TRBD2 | CASGLSQGLDNEQFF | TGTGCTAGTGGTCTCTCCCAGGGACTAGACAATGAGCAGTTCTTC
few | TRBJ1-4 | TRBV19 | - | CASSSSMVEKLFF | TGTGCCAGTAGTTCTTCCATGGTGGAAAAACTGTTTTTT
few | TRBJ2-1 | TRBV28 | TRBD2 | CASSPSLAGIYNEQFF | TGTGCCAGCAGTCCATCACTAGCGGGGATCTACAATGAGCAGTTCTTC
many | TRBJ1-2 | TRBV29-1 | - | CSVEDPSAAVYGYTF | TGCAGCGTTGAAGATCCAAGCGCGGCAGTCTATGGCTACACCTTC
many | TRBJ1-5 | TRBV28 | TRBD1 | CASRRQGAMGNQPQHF | TGTGCCAGCAGAAGGCAGGGGGCAATGGGCAATCAGCCCCAGCATTTT
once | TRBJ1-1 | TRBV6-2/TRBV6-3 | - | CARRNQNTEAFF | TGTGCCAGAAGGAATCAGAACACTGAAGCTTTCTTT
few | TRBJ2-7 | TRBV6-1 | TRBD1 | CASSSGGHPSYEQYF | TGTGCCAGCAGCTCAGGGGGCCATCCCTCCTACGAGCAGTACTTC
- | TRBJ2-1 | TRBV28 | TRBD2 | CASRRTSNEQFF | TGTGCCAGCAGAAGGACTAGCAATGAGCAGTTCTTC
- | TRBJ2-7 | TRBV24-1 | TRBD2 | CATSPGGELDEQYF | TGTGCCACCAGTCCTGGGGGGGAGTTGGACGAGCAGTACTTC
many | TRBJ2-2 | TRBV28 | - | CASSLPRELRDTGELFF | TGTGCCAGCAGTTTGCCCAGGGAGCTTAGGGACACCGGGGAGCTGTTTTTT
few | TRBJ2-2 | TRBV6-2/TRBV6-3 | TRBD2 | CASSPGLAGVPGELFF | TGTGCCAGCAGTCCCGGACTAGCGGGAGTTCCCGGGGAGCTGTTTTTT
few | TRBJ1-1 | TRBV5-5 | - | CASSFVIENTEAFF | TGTGCCAGCAGCTTTGTAATTGAGAACACTGAAGCTTTCTTT
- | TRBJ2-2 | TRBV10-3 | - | CAILHSHTGELFF | TGTGCCATCCTCCACTCGCATACCGGGGAGCTGTTTTTT
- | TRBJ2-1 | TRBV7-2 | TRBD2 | CASSLLAGRGEQFF | TGTGCCAGCAGCTTATTAGCGGGGAGAGGCGAGCAGTTCTTC
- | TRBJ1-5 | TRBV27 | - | CASSLTEASNQPQHF | TGTGCCAGCAGTTTGACAGAAGCTAGCAATCAGCCCCAGCATTTT
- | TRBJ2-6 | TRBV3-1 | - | CASSQRGQGPSGANVLTF | TGTGCCAGCAGCCAGAGAGGGCAGGGGCCCTCTGGGGCCAACGTCCTGACTTTC
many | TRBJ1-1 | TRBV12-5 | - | CASGLATDRTVAFF | TGTGCTAGTGGTTTGGCCACAGACCGGACTGTAGCTTTCTTT
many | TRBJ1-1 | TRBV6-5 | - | CASSYSSAEAFF | TGTGCCAGCAGTTACTCGAGCGCTGAAGCTTTCTTT
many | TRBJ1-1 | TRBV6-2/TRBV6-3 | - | CASSYSGLMNTEAFF | TGTGCCAGCAGTTACTCGGGGCTGATGAACACTGAAGCTTTCTTT
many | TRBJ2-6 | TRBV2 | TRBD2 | CASSGIGGNITNVLTF | TGTGCCAGCAGTGGCATCGGGGGGAATATCACCAACGTCCTGACTTTC
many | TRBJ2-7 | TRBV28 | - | CASSSLLSRSSYEQYF | TGTGCCAGCAGTTCACTTCTTTCGAGGAGCTCCTACGAGCAGTACTTC
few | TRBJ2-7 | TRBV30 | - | CAWSVGGYYEQYF | TGTGCCTGGAGTGTAGGCGGGTACTACGAGCAGTACTTC
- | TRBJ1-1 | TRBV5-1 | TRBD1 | CASSSYRGADTEAFF | TGCGCCAGCAGCTCCTACAGGGGCGCGGACACTGAAGCTTTCTTT
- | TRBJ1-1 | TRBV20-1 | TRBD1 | CSAPTRTGDTEAFF | TGCAGTGCCCCTACTCGTACAGGGGACACTGAAGCTTTCTTT
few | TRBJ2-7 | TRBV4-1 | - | CASSQDSGGSSYEQYF | TGCGCCAGCAGCCAAGATTCCGGGGGCAGCTCCTACGAGCAGTACTTC
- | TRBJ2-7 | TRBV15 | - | CATSTWGGTYEQYF | TGTGCCACCAGCACCTGGGGCGGAACCTACGAGCAGTACTTC
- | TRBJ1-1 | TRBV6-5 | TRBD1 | CASSYSGTGGIGTEAFF | TGTGCCAGCAGTTACTCAGGGACAGGGGGTATTGGGACTGAAGCTTTCTTT
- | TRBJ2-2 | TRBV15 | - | CATSRDLSVTGELFF | TGTGCCACCAGCAGAGATCTGAGCGTCACCGGGGAGCTGTTTTTT
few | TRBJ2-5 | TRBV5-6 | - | CASSWLEQETQYF | TGTGCCAGCAGCTGGCTTGAGCAAGAGACCCAGTACTTC
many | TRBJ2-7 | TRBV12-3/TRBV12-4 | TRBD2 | CASSLAGGSGEQYF | TGTGCCAGCAGTTTGGCGGGGGGTAGTGGCGAGCAGTACTTC
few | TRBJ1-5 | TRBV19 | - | CASSIPSRSDQPQHF | TGTGCCAGTAGTATACCCTCTAGGTCGGATCAGCCCCAGCATTTT
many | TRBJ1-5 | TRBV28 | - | CATSWGGNQPQHF | TGTGCCACCTCGTGGGGGGGGAATCAGCCCCAGCATTTT
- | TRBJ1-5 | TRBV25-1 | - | CASSEWGDQPQHF | TGTGCCAGCAGTGAGTGGGGTGATCAGCCCCAGCATTTT
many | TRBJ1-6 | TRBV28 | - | CAGSPGGAYNSPLHF | TGTGCCGGAAGCCCGGGCGGTGCCTATAATTCACCCCTCCACTTT
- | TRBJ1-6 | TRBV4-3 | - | CASSHRTTQPLHF | TGCGCCAGCAGCCACAGGACAACACAGCCCCTCCACTTT
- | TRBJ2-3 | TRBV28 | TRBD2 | CASRTTSGRPIF | TGTGCCAGCCGAACTACTAGCGGGAGGCCGATTTTT